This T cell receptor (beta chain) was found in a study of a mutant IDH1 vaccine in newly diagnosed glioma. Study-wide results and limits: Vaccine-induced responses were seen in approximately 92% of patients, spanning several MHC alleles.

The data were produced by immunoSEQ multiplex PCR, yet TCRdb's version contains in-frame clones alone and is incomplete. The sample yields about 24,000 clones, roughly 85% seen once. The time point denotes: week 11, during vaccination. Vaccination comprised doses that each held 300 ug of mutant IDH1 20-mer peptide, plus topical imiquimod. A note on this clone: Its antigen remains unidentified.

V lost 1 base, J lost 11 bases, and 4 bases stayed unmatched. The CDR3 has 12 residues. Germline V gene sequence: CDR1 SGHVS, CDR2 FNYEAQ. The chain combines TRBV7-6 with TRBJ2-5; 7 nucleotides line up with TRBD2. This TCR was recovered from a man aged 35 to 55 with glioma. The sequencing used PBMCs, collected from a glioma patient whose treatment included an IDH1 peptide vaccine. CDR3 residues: CASSLEAGRQYF. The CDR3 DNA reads TGTGCCAGCAGCTTAGAAGCGGGACGTCAGTACTTC.